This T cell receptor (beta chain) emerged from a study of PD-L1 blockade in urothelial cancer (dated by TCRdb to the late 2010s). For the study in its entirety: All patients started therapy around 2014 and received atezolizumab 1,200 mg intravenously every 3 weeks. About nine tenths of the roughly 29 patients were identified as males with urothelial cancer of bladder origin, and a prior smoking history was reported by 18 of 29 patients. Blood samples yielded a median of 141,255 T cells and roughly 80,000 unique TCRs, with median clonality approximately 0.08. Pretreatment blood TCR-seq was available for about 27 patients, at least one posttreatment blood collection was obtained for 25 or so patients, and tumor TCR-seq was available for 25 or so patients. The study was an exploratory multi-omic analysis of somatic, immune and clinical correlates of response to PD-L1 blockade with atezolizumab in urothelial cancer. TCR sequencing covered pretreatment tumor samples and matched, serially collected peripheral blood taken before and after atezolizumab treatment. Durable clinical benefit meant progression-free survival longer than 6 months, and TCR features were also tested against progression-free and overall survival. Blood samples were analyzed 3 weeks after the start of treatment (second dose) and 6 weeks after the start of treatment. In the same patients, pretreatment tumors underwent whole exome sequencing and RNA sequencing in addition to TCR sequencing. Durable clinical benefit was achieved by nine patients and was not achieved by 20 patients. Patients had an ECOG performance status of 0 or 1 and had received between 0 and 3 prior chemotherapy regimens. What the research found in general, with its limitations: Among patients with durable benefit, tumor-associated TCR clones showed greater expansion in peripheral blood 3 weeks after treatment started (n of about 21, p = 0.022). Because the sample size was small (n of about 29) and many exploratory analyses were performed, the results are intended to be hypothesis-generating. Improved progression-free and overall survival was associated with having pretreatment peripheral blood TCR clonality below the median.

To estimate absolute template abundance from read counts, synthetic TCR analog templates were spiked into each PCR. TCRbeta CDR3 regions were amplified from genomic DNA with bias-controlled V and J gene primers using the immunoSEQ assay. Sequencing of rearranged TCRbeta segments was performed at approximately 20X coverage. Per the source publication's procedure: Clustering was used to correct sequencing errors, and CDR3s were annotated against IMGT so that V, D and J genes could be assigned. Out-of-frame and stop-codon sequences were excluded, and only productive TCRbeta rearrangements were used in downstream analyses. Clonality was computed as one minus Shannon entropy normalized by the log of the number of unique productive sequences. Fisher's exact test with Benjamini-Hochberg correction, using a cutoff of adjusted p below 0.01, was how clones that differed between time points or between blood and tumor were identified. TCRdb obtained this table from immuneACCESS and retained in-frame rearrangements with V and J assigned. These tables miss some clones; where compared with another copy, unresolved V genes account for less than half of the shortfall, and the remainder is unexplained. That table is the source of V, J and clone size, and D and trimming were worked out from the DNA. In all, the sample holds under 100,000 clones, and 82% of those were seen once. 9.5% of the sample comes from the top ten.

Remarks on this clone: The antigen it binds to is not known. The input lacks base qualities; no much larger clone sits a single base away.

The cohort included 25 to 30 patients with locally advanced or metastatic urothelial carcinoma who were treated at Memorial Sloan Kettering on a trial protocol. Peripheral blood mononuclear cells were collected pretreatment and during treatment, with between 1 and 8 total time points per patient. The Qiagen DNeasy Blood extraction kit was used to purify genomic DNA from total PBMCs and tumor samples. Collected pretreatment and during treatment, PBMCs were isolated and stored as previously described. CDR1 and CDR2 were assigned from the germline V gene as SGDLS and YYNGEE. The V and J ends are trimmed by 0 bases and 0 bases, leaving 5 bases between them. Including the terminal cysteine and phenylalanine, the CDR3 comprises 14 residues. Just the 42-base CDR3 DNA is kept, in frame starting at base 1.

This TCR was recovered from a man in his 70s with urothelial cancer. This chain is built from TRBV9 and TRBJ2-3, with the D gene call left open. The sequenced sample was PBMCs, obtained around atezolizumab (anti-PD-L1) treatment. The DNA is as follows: TGTGCCAGCAGCGTAGTACAGAGCACAGATACGCAGTATTTT. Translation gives CASSVVQSTDTQYF.